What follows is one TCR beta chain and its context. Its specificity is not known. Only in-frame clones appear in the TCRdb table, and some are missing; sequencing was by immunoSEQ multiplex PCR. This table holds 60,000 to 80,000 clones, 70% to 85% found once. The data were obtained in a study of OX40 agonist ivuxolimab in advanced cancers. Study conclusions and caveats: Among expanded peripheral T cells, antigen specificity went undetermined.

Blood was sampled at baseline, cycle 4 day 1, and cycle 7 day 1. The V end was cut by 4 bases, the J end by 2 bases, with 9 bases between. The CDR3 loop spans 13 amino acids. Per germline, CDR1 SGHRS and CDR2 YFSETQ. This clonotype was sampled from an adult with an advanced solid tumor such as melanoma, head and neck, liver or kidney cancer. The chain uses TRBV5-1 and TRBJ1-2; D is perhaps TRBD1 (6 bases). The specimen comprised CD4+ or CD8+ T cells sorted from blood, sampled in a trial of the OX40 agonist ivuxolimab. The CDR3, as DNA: TGCGCCAGCAGCACGACAGGAAACTATGGCTACACCTTC. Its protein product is CASSTTGNYGYTF. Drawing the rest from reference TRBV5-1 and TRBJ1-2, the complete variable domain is KAGVTQTPRYLIKTRGQQVTLSCSPISGHRSVSWYQQTPGQGLQFLFEYFSETQRNKGNFPGRFSGRQFSNSRSEMNVSTLELGDSALYLCASSTTGNYGYTFGSGTRLTVV.